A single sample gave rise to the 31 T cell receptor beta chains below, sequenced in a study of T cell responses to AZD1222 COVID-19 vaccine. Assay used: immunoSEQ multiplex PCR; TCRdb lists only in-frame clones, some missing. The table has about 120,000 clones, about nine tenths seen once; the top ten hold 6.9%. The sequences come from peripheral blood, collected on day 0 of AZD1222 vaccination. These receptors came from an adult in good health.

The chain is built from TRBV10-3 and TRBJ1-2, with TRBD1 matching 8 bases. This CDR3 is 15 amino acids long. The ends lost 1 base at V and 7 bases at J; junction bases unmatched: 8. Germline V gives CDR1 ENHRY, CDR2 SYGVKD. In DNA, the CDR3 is TGTGCCATCAGTGAGTGGGCAGGGGGCGATTTTGGCTACACCTTC. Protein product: CAISEWAGGDFGYTF.

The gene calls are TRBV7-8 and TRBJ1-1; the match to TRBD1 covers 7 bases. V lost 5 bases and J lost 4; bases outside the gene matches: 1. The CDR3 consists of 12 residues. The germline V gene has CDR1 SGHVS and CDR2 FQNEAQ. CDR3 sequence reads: CASSPGGTEAFF. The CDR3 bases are TGTGCCAGCAGCCCAGGGGGCACTGAAGCTTTCTTT.

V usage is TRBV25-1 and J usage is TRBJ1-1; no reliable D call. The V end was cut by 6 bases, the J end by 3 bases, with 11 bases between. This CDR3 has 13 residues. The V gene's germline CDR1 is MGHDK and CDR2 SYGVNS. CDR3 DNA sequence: TGTGCCAGCAGGGATACCACTTACACTGAAGCTTTCTTT. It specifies CASRDTTYTEAFF.

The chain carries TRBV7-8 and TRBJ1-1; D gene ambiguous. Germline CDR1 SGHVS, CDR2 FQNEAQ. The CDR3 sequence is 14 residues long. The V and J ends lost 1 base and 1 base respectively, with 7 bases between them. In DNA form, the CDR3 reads TGTGCCAGCAGCTTAGATCCCCCGAACACTGAAGCTTTCTTT. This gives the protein CASSLDPPNTEAFF.

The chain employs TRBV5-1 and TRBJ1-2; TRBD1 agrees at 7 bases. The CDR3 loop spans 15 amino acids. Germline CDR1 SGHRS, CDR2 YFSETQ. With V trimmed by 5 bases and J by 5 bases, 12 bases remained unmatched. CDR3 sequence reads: CASSYGQDLQYGYTF. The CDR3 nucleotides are TGCGCCAGCAGTTACGGACAGGATTTACAGTATGGCTACACCTTC.

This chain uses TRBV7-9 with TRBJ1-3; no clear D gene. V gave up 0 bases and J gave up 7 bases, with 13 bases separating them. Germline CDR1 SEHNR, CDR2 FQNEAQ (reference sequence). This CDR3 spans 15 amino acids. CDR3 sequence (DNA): TGTGCCAGCAGCTTAGCGTTGGCTGCTAGCAACACCATATATTTT. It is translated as CASSLALAASNTIYF.

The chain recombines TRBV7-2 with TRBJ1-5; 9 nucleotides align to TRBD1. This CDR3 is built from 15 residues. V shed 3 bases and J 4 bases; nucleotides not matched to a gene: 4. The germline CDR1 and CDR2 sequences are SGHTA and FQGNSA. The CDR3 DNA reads TGTGCCAGCAGCTTTTCGGGGACAGGGAATCAGCCCCAGCATTTT. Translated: CASSFSGTGNQPQHF.

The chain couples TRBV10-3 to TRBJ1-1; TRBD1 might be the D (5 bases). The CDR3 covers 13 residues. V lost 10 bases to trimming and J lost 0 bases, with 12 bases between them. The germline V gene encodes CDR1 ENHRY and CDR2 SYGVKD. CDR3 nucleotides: TGTGCCACCGCCGACAGCTTGAACACTGAAGCTTTCTTT. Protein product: CATADSLNTEAFF.

Written as DNA, the CDR3 is TGTGCCAGCAGTAAGCCGGGACAGGCCTACGAGCAGTACTTC. This translates into CASSKPGQAYEQYF. The V gene is TRBV6-4, the J gene TRBJ2-7; 8 bases fit TRBD1. V lost 5 bases, J lost 2 bases, and 5 bases stayed unmatched. CDR1 is MRHNA, CDR2 SNTAGT, per germline. The CDR3 spans 14 residues.

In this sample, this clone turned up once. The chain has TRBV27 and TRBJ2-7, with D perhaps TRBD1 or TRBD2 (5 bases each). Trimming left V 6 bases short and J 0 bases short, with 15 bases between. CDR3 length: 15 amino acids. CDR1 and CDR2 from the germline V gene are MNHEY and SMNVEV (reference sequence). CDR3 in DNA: TGTGCCAGCAGCACGGGACGGAAAAGCTCCTACGAGCAGTACTTC. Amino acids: CASSTGRKSSYEQYF.

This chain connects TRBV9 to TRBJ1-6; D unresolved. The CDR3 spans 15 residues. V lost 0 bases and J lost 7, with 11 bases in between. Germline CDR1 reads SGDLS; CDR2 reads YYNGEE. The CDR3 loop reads CASSVGASTNSPLHF. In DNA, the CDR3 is TGTGCCAGCAGCGTAGGGGCCAGCACAAATTCACCCCTCCACTTT.

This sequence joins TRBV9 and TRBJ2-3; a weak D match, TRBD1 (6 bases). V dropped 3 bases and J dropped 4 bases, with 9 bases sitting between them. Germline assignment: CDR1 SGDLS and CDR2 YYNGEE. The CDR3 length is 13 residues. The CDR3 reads CASSGGQSDTQYF. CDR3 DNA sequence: TGTGCCAGCAGCGGGGGACAATCAGATACGCAGTATTTT.

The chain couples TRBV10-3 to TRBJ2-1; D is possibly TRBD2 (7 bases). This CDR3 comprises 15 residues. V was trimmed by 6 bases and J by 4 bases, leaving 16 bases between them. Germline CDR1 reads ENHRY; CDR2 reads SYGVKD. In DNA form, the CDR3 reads TGTGCCATCAGCGGAGGGGGGACTATATACAATGAGCAGTTCTTC. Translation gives CAISGGGTIYNEQFF.

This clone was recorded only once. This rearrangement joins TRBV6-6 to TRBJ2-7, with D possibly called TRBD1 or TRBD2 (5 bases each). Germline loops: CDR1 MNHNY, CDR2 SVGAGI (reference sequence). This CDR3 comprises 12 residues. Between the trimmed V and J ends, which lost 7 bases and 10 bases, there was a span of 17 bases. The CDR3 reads CASTSGAPLQYF. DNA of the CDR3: TGTGCCAGCACTTCCGGGGCCCCGTTACAGTACTTC.

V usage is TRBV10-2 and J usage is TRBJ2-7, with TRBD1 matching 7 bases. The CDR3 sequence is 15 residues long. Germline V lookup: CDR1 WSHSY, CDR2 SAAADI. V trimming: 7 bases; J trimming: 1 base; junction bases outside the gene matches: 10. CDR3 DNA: TGCGCCAGCACCGAGGCAACGGGACAGTCCTACGAGCAGTACTTC. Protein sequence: CASTEATGQSYEQYF.

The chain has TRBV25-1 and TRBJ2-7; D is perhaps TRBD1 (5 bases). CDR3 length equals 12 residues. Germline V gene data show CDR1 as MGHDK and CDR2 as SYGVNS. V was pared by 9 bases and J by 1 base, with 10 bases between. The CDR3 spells CASPKGSYEQYF. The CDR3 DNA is TGTGCCAGTCCGAAGGGGTCCTACGAGCAGTACTTC.

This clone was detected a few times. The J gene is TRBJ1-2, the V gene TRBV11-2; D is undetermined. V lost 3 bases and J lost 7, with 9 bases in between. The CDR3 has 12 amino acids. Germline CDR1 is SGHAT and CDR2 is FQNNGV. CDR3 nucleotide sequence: TGTGCCAGCAGCTTCGAGGGAACTGGCTACACCTTC. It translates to CASSFEGTGYTF.

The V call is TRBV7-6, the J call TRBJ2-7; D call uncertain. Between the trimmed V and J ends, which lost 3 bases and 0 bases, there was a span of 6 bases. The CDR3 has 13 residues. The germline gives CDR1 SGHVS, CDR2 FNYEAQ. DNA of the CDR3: TGTGCCAGCAGCTTTGGAGTCTCCTACGAGCAGTACTTC. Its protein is CASSFGVSYEQYF.

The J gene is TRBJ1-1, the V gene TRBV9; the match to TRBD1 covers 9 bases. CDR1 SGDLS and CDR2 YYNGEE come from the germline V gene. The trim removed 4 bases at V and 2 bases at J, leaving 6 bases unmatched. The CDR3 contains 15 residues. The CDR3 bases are TGTGCCAGCAGCTCGACAGGGGGAGAAAACACTGAAGCTTTCTTT. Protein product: CASSSTGGENTEAFF.

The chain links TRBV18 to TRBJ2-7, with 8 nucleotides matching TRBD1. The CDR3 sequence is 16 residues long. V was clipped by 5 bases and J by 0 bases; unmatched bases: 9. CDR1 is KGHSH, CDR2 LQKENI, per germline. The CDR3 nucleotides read TGTGCCAGCTCAGTAACCACAGGGACAGGCTCCTACGAGCAGTACTTC. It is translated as CASSVTTGTGSYEQYF.

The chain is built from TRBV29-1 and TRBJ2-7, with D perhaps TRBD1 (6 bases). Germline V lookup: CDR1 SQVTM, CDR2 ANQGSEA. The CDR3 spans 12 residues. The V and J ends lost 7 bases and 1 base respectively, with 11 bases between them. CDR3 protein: CSGAQGSYEQYF. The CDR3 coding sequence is TGCAGCGGAGCACAGGGATCCTACGAGCAGTACTTC.

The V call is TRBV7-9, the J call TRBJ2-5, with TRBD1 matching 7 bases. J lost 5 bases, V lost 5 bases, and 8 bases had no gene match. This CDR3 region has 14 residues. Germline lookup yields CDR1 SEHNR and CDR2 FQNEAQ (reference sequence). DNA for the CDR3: TGTGCCAGCAGCCCCCGGACAGGAAGGGAGACCCAGTACTTC. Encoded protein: CASSPRTGRETQYF.

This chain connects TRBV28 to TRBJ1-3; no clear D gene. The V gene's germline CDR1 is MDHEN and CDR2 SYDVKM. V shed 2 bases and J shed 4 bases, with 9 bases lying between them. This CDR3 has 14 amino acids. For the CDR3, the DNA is TGTGCCAGCAGTTTAAGTCTAGAAGGAAACACCATATATTTT. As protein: CASSLSLEGNTIYF.

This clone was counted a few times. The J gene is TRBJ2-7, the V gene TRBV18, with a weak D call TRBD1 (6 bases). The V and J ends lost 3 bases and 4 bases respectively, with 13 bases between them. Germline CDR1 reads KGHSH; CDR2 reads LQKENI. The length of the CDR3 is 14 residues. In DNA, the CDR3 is TGTGCCAGCTCACCCCCCGGCAGGGGTTACGAGCAGTACTTC. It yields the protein CASSPPGRGYEQYF.

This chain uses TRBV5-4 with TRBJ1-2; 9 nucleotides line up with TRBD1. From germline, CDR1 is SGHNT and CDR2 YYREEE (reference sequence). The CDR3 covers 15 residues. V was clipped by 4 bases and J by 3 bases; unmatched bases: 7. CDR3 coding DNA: TGTGCCAGCAGCGCTCCCGGGACAGGGTACTATGGCTACACCTTC. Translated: CASSAPGTGYYGYTF.

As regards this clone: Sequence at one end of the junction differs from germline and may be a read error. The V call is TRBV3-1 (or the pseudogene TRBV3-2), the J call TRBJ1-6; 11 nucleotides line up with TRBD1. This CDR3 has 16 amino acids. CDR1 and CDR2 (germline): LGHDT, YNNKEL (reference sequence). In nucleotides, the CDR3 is TGTGCCAGCAGACAAGGTGGGACAGGGGGTAATTCACCCCTCCACTTT. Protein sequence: CASRQGGTGGNSPLHF.

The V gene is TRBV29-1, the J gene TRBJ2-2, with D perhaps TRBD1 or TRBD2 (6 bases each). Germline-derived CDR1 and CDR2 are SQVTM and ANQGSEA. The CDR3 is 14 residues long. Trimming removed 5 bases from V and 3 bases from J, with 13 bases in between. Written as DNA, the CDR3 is TGCAGCGTTAGGTCCGGGGGCGACACCGGGGAGCTGTTTTTT. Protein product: CSVRSGGDTGELFF.

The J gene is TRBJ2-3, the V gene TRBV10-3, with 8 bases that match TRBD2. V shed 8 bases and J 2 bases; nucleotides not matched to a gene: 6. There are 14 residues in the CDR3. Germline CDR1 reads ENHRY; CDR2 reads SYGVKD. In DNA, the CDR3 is TGTGCCATCCGGGGGGGCCGAGACACAGATACGCAGTATTTT. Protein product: CAIRGGRDTDTQYF.

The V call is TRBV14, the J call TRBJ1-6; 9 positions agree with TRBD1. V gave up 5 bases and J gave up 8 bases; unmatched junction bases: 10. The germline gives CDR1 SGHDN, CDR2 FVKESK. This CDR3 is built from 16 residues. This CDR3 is CASSYRPGTGYSPLHF. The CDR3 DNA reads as TGTGCCAGCAGCTACCGGCCCGGGACAGGGTATTCACCCCTCCACTTT.

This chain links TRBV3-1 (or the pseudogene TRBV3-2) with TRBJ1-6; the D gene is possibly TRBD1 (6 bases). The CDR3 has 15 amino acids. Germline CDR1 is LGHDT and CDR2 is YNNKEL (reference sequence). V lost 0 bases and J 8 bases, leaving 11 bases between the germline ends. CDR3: CASSQDRYRDSPLHF. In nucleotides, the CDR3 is TGTGCCAGCAGCCAAGATCGGTACAGGGATTCACCCCTCCACTTT.

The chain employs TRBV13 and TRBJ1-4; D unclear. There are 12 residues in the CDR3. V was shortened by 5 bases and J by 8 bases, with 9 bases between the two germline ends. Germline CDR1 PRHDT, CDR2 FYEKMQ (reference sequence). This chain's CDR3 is CASSLQSEKLFF. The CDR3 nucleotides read TGTGCCAGCAGCCTACAAAGCGAAAAACTGTTTTTT.